Below, 5 T cell receptor beta chains from the same sample are listed, as sequenced in a study of blood T cell repertoires in COVID-19 (TCRdb year 2020). The library was obtained by the immunoSEQ multiplex PCR assay. Imported from immuneACCESS, the table was reduced by TCRdb to in-frame sequences with V and J called. These copies leave out some clones; in studies compared against another copy, an unresolved V gene accounts for under half, and the cause of the remainder is not known. This sample is represented by some 170,000 clones; more than 75% of them were singletons. The ten most abundant clones make up 9.5% to 15% of the sample. Sequenced material: peripheral blood. The source of these receptors is a woman between 65 and 79 years old with COVID-19, enrolled during active disease.

This sequence joins TRBV2 and TRBJ2-1, with 9 bases lining up with TRBD1. Trimming at V came to 11 bases and at J to 2 bases, leaving 4 bases not matched to a gene. The germline V gene encodes CDR1 SNHLY and CDR2 FYNNEI. The CDR3 length is 13 residues. CDR3 sequence reads: CAARDRAYNEQFF. CDR3 in DNA: TGTGCCGCCCGGGACAGGGCCTACAATGAGCAGTTCTTC.

The chain recombines TRBV6-5 with TRBJ1-2; D is possibly TRBD1 (6 bases). CDR1 and CDR2 from the germline V gene are MNHEY and SVGAGI. Trimming stripped 5 bases from V and 1 base from J, with 14 bases between. This CDR3 is built from 15 residues. CDR3 bases: TGTGCCAGCAGTCGGGACAACACTTTTAACTATGGCTACACCTTC. Its protein is CASSRDNTFNYGYTF.

This chain uses TRBV5-1 with TRBJ1-2; TRBD1 agrees at 7 bases. V shed 0 bases and J 4 bases; nucleotides not matched to a gene: 9. There are 16 residues in the CDR3. Germline V CDR1 and CDR2: SGHRS, YFSETQ. The CDR3 region is CASSLGGTASGYGYTF. The CDR3 DNA sequence: TGCGCCAGCAGCTTGGGAGGGACAGCAAGCGGCTATGGCTACACCTTC.

This clone has just one count. This chain links TRBV7-2 with TRBJ2-3, with 13 nucleotides matching TRBD2. Germline V gene data show CDR1 as SGHTA and CDR2 as FQGNSA. With 4 bases clipped from V and 5 bases from J, the junction kept 15 bases outside the gene matches. The CDR3 has 19 amino acids. CDR3 DNA sequence: TGTGCCAGCAGCTCCAGAGGACTAGCGGGGGTTCCCGTCTTAGATACGCAGTATTTT. Residues: CASSSRGLAGVPVLDTQYF.

In nucleotides, the CDR3 is TGTGCCAGCAGTTTTAAGAGCGGAAACACCATATATTTT. Translated: CASSFKSGNTIYF. The V call is TRBV27, the J call TRBJ1-3; D call uncertain. Germline V gives CDR1 MNHEY, CDR2 SMNVEV (reference sequence). V lost 3 bases and J 4 bases, leaving 7 bases between the germline ends. The CDR3 is made up of 13 amino acids.